The 21 T cell receptor beta chains below were found in one sample sequenced in a study of blood T cell repertoires in COVID-19. The table came from immunoSEQ multiplex PCR; TCRdb's copy has only in-frame clones and leaves some out. The table records over 100,000 clones, over 75% of them present only once. The sample was peripheral blood. The receptor source for this set is a man at least 80 years old with acute or convalescent COVID-19.

The chain carries TRBV18 and TRBJ2-7; D is undetermined. Germline assignment: CDR1 KGHSH and CDR2 LQKENI. Trimming took off 0 bases at V and 0 bases at J, with 9 bases between the two ends. CDR3 size: 15 residues. The CDR3: CASSPPGLISYEQYF. The CDR3 DNA reads as TGTGCCAGCTCACCACCGGGCCTCATCTCCTACGAGCAGTACTTC.

The rearrangement joins TRBV18 to TRBJ2-1; TRBD2 aligns across 8 bases. Germline lookup yields CDR1 KGHSH and CDR2 LQKENI. The CDR3 contains 16 residues. With 6 bases clipped from V and 2 bases from J, the junction kept 9 bases outside the gene matches. CDR3 DNA: TGTGCCAGCTCCCTCGCAGCGGGGGATGCCTACAATGAGCAGTTCTTC. The encoded protein is CASSLAAGDAYNEQFF. Drawing the rest from reference TRBV18 and TRBJ2-1, the complete variable domain is NAGVMQNPRHLVRRRGQEARLRCSPMKGHSHVYWYRQLPEEGLKFMVYLQKENIIDESGMPKERFSAEFPKEGPSILRIQQVVRGDSAAYFCASSLAAGDAYNEQFFGPGTRLTVL.

The chain recombines TRBV7-2 with TRBJ2-1, with 7 bases matching TRBD2. In germline, CDR1 is SGHTA, CDR2 FQGNSA. The V gene end was trimmed by 3 bases and the J gene end by 5 bases; junction bases not matched to a gene: 7. The CDR3 has 15 amino acids. The CDR3 nucleotides are TGTGCCAGCAGCTTCGGTTCTAGCGGAAACAATGAGCAGTTCTTC. Amino acid sequence: CASSFGSSGNNEQFF. The full variable domain, its missing parts supplied by reference TRBV7-2 and TRBJ2-1, is GAGVSQSPSNKVTEKGKDVELRCDPISGHTALYWYRQSLGQGLEFLIYFQGNSAPDKSGLPSDRFSAERTGGSVSTLTIQRTQQEDSAVYLCASSFGSSGNNEQFFGPGTRLTVL.

This clone was observed a handful of times. This sequence joins TRBV7-9 and TRBJ1-1; D not resolved. V was pared by 1 base and J by 4 bases, with 13 bases between. The CDR3 is 15 amino acids. Per germline, CDR1 SEHNR and CDR2 FQNEAQ (reference sequence). In DNA form, the CDR3 reads TGTGCCAGCAGCTTAGAGCTTATTTGGGCCACTGAAGCTTTCTTT. Protein: CASSLELIWATEAFF.

This chain uses TRBV12-3 or TRBV12-4 with TRBJ2-1; tentative D call: TRBD2 (5 bases). V gave up 5 bases and J gave up 9 bases, with 11 bases separating them. This CDR3 comprises 12 residues. The CDR3 nucleotides read TGTGCCAGCAGTACCGGGGTATCTGAGCAGTTCTTC. As protein: CASSTGVSEQFF.

In this sample, this clone turned up once. This chain links TRBV9 with TRBJ1-4; tentative D call: TRBD1 (5 bases). Germline-derived CDR1 and CDR2 are SGDLS and YYNGEE. V was shortened by 3 bases and J by 7 bases, with 22 bases between the two germline ends. The CDR3 spans 17 residues. The CDR3 region is CASSAQGGQGGGEKLFF. As DNA, the CDR3 is TGTGCCAGCAGCGCCCAAGGAGGTCAGGGAGGCGGTGAAAAACTGTTTTTT.

This chain's CDR3 is CASSQGAGGALGGNTIYF. The CDR3 DNA sequence: TGTGCCAGCAGCCAAGGGGCAGGGGGCGCATTAGGTGGAAACACCATATATTTT. The chain joins TRBV4-2 to TRBJ1-3; 8 positions agree with TRBD1. V was pared by 1 base and J by 3 bases, with 11 bases of the junction left unmatched. This CDR3 is 18 amino acids long. The germline V gene encodes CDR1 LGHNA and CDR2 YNFKEQ.

The chain carries TRBV21-1 and TRBJ2-3; the D call in the table, TRBD2, was not verified against the DNA. TRBV21-1 constitutes a pseudogene. The CDR3 contains 16 residues. CDR3 region: CASSKGKRGGSDTQYF. The CDR3 DNA reads TGTGCCAGCAGCAAAGGTAAGCGGGGGGGCTCAGATACGCAGTATTTT.

V is TRBV4-3 and J is TRBJ1-3, with a tentative D call TRBD1 (6 bases). CDR1 and CDR2 (germline): LGHNA, YSLEER. CDR3 length: 16 residues. V lost 2 bases and J 0 bases, leaving 11 bases between the germline ends. CDR3 sequence: CASSQTTGRSGNTIYF. CDR3 in DNA: TGCGCCAGCAGCCAAACGACAGGACGCTCTGGAAACACCATATATTTT.

The chain couples TRBV5-1 to TRBJ2-5, with 9 bases matching TRBD2. This CDR3 contains 15 residues. V dropped 0 bases and J dropped 3; count of bases not matched to a gene: 3. The V gene's germline CDR1 is SGHRS and CDR2 YFSETQ. This CDR3 reads CASSLVASGEETQYF. The CDR3 bases are TGCGCCAGCAGCTTGGTTGCTAGCGGGGAAGAGACCCAGTACTTC. Full variable domain (missing parts from reference TRBV5-1 and TRBJ2-5): KAGVTQTPRYLIKTRGQQVTLSCSPISGHRSVSWYQQTPGQGLQFLFEYFSETQRNKGNFPGRFSGRQFSNSRSEMNVSTLELGDSALYLCASSLVASGEETQYFGPGTRLLVL.

V is TRBV19 and J is TRBJ1-4; D not resolved. The CDR3 length is 13 residues. V lost 9 bases and J 1 base, leaving 9 bases between the germline ends. Germline V gene data show CDR1 as LNHDA and CDR2 as SQIVND (reference sequence). CDR3 protein: CASRFGTNEKLFF. The CDR3 DNA follows: TGTGCCAGCCGATTCGGAACTAATGAAAAACTGTTTTTT. Variable domain in full (rest from reference TRBV19 and TRBJ1-4): DGGITQSPKYLFRKEGQNVTLSCEQNLNHDAMYWYRQDPGQGLRLIYYSQIVNDFQKGDIAEGYSVSREKKESFPLTVTSAQKNPTAFYLCASRFGTNEKLFFGSGTQLSVL.

The V gene is TRBV7-2, the J gene TRBJ2-7; the match to TRBD2 covers 10 bases. This CDR3 has 16 residues. The J segment lost 4 bases and the V segment lost 3 bases, leaving 9 bases of the junction unmatched. Germline lookup yields CDR1 SGHTA and CDR2 FQGNSA. The DNA for the CDR3 is TGTGCCAGCAGCTTGTCTAGCGGGGGTAGCAATTACGAGCAGTACTTC. Protein product: CASSLSSGGSNYEQYF.

This rearrangement joins TRBV10-3 to TRBJ1-1; 10 positions agree with TRBD1. V shed 4 bases and J 10 bases; nucleotides not matched to a gene: 9. The CDR3 totals 14 residues. The germline V gene encodes CDR1 ENHRY and CDR2 SYGVKD. Here the CDR3 reads CAISADRGYVGAFF. Here the CDR3 DNA reads TGTGCCATCAGTGCGGACAGGGGGTATGTAGGAGCTTTCTTT.

This clone is a singleton in its sample. The V call is TRBV7-2, the J call TRBJ1-4, with 7 positions matching TRBD1. The V gene end was trimmed by 5 bases and the J gene end by 4 bases; junction bases not matched to a gene: 10. Per germline, CDR1 SGHTA and CDR2 FQGNSA. The length of the CDR3 is 16 residues. The CDR3 coding sequence is TGTGCCAGCAGCCTGATGACAGGGACGGGTAATGAAAAACTGTTTTTT. Amino acid sequence: CASSLMTGTGNEKLFF.

The V and J genes are TRBV5-1 and TRBJ1-6, with TRBD1 identical over 9 bases. V shed 4 bases, J shed 9 bases, and the junction held 5 bases outside the gene matches. The length of the CDR3 is 14 residues. In germline, CDR1 is SGHRS, CDR2 YFSETQ. The CDR3 region has the DNA TGCGCCAGCAGCCACACAGGGGGCGGTTCACCCCTCCACTTT. Translating gives CASSHTGGGSPLHF.

CDR3 DNA: TGTGCCAGCAGTTACGGGGGGATCTCTGGAAACACCATATATTTT. Residues: CASSYGGISGNTIYF. The chain recombines TRBV6-5 with TRBJ1-3; a weak D match, TRBD1 (5 bases). The germline CDR1 and CDR2 sequences are MNHEY and SVGAGI. The V end lost 2 bases, the J end lost 0 bases, and 8 bases lay between the germline ends. There are 15 residues in the CDR3.

The V gene is TRBV18, the J gene TRBJ1-1; 8 bases fit TRBD1. This CDR3 is 13 amino acids long. CDR1 is KGHSH, CDR2 LQKENI, per germline. V trimming: 2 bases; J trimming: 6 bases; junction bases outside the gene matches: 2. The CDR3 here is CASSPTGGPEAFF. CDR3 DNA: TGTGCCAGCTCACCAACAGGGGGACCTGAAGCTTTCTTT.

This sequence joins TRBV29-1 and TRBJ2-2; 10 bases line up with TRBD2. CDR3 length equals 14 residues. Germline CDR1 is SQVTM and CDR2 is ANQGSEA. The trim removed 6 bases at V and 4 bases at J, leaving 5 bases unmatched. The CDR3 reads CSVVWTSGTGELFF. Written as DNA, the CDR3 is TGCAGCGTCGTTTGGACTAGCGGCACCGGGGAGCTGTTTTTT.

The genes are TRBV5-1 and TRBJ2-1, with 11 bases fitting TRBD2. The ends lost 7 bases at V and 2 bases at J; junction bases unmatched: 5. The CDR3 contains 15 residues. Germline CDR1 SGHRS, CDR2 YFSETQ. The DNA of the CDR3 is TGCGCCAGCGCTGGGACTAGCGGACCCTACAATGAGCAGTTCTTC. It codes for CASAGTSGPYNEQFF.

The rearrangement joins TRBV24-1 to TRBJ2-5; 7 nucleotides align to TRBD1. The germline CDR1 and CDR2 sequences are KGHDR and SFDVKD. With 4 bases clipped from V and 5 bases from J, the junction kept 9 bases outside the gene matches. This CDR3 spans 15 amino acids. The CDR3 DNA follows: TGTGCCACCAGTGACCCGGGACAGACGGGGGAGACCCAGTACTTC. Protein: CATSDPGQTGETQYF.

The chain joins TRBV5-6 to TRBJ1-5, with D possibly matching TRBD1 (5 bases). Trimming shortened V by 4 bases and J by 6 bases, and 14 bases separated the two germline ends. The CDR3 totals 14 residues. Germline lookup yields CDR1 SGHDT and CDR2 YYEEEE. This chain's CDR3 is CASSRRGGGQPQHF. CDR3 DNA sequence: TGTGCCAGCAGCCGTCGCGGGGGTGGTCAGCCCCAGCATTTT. The full variable domain, completed using reference TRBV5-6 and TRBJ1-5, is DAGVTQSPTHLIKTRGQQVTLRCSPKSGHDTVSWYQQALGQGPQFIFQYYEEEERQRGNFPDRFSGHQFPNYSSELNVNALLLGDSALYLCASSRRGGGQPQHFGDGTRLSIL.